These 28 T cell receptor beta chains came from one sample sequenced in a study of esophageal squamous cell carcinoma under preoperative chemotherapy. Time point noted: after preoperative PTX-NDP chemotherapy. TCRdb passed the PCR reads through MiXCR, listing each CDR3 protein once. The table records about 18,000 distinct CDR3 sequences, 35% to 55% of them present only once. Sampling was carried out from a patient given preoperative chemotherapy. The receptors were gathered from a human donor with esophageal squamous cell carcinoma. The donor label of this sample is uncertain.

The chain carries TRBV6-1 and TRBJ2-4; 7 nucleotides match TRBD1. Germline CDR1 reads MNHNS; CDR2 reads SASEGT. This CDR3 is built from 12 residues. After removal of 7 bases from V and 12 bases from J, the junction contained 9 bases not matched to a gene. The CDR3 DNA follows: TGTGCCAGCACCCGGGACAGAAAGACTCAGTACTTC. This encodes CASTRDRKTQYF.

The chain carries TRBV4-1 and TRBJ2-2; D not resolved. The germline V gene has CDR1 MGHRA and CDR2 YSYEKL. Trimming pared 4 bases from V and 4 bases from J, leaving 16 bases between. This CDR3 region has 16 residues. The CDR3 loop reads CASSLRGETLTGELFF. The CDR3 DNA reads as TGCGCCAGCAGCCTAAGAGGTGAGACCCTCACCGGGGAGCTGTTTTTT.

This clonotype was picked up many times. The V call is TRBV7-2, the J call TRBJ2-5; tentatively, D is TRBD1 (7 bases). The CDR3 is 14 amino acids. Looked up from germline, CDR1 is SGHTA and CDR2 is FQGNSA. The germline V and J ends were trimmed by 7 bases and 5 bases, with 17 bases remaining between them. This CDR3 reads CASTDRAGRETQYF. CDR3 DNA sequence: TGTGCCAGCACCGACAGGGCGGGAAGGGAGACCCAGTACTTC.

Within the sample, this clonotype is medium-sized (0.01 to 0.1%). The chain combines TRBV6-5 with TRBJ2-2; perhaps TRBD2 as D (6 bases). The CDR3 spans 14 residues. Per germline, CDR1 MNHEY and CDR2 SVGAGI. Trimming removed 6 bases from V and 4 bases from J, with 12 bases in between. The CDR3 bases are TGTGCCAGCAGGCGGGACGGCCTCACCGGGGAGCTGTTTTTT. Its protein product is CASRRDGLTGELFF.

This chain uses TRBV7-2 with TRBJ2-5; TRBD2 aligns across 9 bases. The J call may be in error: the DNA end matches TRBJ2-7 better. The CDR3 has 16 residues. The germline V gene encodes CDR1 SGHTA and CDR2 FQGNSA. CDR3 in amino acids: CASSSILAGAPYEQYF. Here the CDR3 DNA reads TGTGCCAGCAGCTCGATACTAGCGGGTGCTCCCTACGAGCAGTACTTC.

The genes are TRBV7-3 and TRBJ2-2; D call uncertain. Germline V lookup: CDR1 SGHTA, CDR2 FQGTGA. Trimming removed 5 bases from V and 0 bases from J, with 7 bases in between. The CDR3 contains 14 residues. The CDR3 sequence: CASSLNTNTGELFF. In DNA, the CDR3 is TGTGCCAGCAGCCTTAATACGAACACCGGGGAGCTGTTTTTT.

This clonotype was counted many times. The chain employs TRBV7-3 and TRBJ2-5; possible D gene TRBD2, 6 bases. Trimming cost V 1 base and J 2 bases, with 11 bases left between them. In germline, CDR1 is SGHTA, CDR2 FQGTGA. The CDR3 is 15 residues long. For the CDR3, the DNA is TGTGCCAGCAGCTTAAGCGGGACCAATCAAGAGACCCAGTACTTC. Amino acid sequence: CASSLSGTNQETQYF. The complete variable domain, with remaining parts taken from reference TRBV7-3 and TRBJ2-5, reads GAGVSQTPSNKVTEKGKYVELRCDPISGHTALYWYRQSLGQGPEFLIYFQGTGAADDSGLPNDRFFAVRPEGSVSTLKIQRTERGDSAVYLCASSLSGTNQETQYFGPGTRLLVL.

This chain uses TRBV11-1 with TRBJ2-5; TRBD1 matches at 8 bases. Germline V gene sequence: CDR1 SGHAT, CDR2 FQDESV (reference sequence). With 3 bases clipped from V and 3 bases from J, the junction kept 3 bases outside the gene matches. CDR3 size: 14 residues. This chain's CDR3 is CASSFIQGEETQYF. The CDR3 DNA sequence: TGTGCCAGCAGCTTTATACAGGGGGAAGAGACCCAGTACTTC.

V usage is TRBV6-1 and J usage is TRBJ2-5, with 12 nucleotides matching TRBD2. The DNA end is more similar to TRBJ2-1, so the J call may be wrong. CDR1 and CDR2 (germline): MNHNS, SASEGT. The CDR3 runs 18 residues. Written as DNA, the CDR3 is TGTGCCAGCAGTGACACCCTTGCTAGCGGGAGGGTCTCCAATGAGCAGTTCTTC. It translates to CASSDTLASGRVSNEQFF.

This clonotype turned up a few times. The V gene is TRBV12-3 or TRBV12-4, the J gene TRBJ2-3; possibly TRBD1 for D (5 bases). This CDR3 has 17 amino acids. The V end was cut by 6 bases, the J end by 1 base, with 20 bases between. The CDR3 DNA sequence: TGTGCCAGCAGCCCCCCCGGGCCAGGGATAGGCACAGATACGCAGTATTTT. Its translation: CASSPPGPGIGTDTQYF.

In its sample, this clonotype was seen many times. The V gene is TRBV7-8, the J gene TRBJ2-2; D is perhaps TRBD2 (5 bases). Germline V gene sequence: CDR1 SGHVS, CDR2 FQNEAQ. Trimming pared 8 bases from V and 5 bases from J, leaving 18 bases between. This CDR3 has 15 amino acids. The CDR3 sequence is CASGTARAETGELFF. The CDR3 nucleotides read TGTGCCAGCGGCACGGCAAGAGCGGAGACCGGGGAGCTGTTTTTT.

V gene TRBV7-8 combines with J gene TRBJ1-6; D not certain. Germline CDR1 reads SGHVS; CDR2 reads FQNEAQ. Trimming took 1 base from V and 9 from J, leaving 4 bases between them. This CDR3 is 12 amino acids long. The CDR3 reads CASSLGGSPLHF. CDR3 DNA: TGTGCCAGCAGCTTAGGGGGTTCACCCCTCCACTTT.

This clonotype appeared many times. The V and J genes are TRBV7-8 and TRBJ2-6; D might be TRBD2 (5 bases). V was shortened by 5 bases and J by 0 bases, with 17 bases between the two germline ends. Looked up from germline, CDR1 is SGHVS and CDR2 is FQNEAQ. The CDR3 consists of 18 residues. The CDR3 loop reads CASSLPGLDFSGANVLTF. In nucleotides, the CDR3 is TGTGCCAGCAGCCTACCAGGTTTGGACTTCTCTGGGGCCAACGTCCTGACTTTC.

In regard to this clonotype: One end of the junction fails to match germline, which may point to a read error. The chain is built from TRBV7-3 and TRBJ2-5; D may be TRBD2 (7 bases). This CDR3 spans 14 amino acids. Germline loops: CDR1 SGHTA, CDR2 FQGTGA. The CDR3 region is CAGRGGRDGAPQYF. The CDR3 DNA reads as TGTGCGGGCCGCGGGGGCCGGGACGGCGCGCCCCAGTATTTC.

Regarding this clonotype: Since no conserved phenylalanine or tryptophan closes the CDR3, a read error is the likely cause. The CDR3 sequence is CASNLGGGPASQFS. The CDR3 DNA follows: TGTGCCAGCAACCTCGGGGGGGGGCCAGCGTCCCAGTTCTCG. V and J are TRBV11-1 and TRBJ2-5, with 8 bases matching TRBD2. The end of the DNA fits TRBJ2-1 better, so the J call may be wrong. CDR1 is SGHAT and CDR2 is FQDESV in the germline V gene (reference sequence). The CDR3 loop spans 14 amino acids.

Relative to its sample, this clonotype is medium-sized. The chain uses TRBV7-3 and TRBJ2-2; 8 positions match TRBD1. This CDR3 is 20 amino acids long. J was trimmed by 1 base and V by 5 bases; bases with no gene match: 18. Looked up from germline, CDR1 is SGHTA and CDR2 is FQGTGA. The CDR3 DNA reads TGTGCCAGCAGCAAAAGACCGGGACAGGCATCCCTTTTGAACACCGGGGAGCTGTTTTTT. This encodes CASSKRPGQASLLNTGELFF.

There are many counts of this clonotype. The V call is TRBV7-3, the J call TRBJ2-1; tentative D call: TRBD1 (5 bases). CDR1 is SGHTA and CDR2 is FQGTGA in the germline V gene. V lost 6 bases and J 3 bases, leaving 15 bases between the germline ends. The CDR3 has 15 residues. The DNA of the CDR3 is TGTGCCAGCAGTCCGGCATTGGGGCGCTACAATGAGCAGTTCTTC. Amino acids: CASSPALGRYNEQFF.

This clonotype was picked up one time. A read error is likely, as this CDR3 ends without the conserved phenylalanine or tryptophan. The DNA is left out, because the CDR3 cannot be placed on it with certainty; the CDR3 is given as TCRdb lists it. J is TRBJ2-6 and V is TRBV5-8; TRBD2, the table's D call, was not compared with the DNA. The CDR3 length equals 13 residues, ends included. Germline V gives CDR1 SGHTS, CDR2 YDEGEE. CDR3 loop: CVAACYGAESRSR.

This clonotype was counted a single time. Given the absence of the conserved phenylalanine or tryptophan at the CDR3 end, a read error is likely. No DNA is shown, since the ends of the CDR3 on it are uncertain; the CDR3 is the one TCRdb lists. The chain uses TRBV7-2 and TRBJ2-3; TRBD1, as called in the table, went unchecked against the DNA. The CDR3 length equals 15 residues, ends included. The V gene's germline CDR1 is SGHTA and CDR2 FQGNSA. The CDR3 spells CASSGGGRESTSSSS.

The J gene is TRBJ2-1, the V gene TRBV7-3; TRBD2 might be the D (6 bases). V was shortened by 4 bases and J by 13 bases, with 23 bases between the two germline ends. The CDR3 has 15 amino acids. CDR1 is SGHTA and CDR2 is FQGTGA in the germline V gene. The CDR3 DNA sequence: TGTGCCAGCAGCTCAAATACCGGAGGCGGGGAGACCCAGTTCTTC. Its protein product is CASSSNTGGGETQFF.

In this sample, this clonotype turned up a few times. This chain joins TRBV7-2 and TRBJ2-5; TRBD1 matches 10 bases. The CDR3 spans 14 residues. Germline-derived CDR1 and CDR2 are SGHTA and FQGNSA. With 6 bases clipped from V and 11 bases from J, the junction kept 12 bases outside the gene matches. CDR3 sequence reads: CASSSGTGVGEQYF. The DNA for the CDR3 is TGTGCCAGCAGTTCCGGGACAGGGGTCGGAGAGCAGTACTTC.

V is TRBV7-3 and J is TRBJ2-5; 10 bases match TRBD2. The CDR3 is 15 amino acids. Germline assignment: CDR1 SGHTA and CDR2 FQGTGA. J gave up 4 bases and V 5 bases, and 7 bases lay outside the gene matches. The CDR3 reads CASSATSGDIETQYF. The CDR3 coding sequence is TGTGCCAGCAGCGCTACTAGCGGGGACATAGAGACCCAGTACTTC.

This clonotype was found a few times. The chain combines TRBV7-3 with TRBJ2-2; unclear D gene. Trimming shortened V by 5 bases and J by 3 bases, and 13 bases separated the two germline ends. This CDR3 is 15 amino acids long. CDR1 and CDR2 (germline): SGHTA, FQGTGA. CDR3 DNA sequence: TGTGCCAGCAGCCCGACCCCCCGGGACACCGGGGAGCTGTTTTTT. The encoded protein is CASSPTPRDTGELFF.

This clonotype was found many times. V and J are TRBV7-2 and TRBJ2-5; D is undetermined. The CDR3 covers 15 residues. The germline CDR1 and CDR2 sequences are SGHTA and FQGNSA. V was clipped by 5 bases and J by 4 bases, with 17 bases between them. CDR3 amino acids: CASSPQGPIRETQYF. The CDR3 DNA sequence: TGTGCCAGCAGCCCTCAAGGGCCGATCCGAGAGACCCAGTACTTC.

CDR3 amino acids: CASSLAQASGDDEQYF. In DNA, the CDR3 is TGTGCCAGCAGCTTAGCGCAGGCTAGCGGGGACGACGAGCAGTACTTC. V usage is TRBV7-2 and J usage is TRBJ2-7; 9 bases agree with TRBD2. Losses at the gene ends were 0 bases for V and 5 bases for J; bases not matched to a gene: 8. This CDR3 region has 16 residues. CDR1 is SGHTA, CDR2 FQGNSA, per germline.

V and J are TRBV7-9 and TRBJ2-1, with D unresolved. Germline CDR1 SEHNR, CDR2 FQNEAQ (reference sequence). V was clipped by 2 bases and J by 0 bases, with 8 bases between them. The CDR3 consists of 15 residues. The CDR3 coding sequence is TGTGCCAGCAGCTTAAGGGCCAGCTCCTACAATGAGCAGTTCTTC. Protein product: CASSLRASSYNEQFF.

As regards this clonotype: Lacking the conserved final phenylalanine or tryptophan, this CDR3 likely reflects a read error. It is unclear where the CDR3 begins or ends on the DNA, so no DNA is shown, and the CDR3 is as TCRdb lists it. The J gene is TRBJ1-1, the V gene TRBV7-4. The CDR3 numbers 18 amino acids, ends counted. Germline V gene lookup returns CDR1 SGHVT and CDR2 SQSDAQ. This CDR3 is CASRDAEGRRKRPSTSGQ.

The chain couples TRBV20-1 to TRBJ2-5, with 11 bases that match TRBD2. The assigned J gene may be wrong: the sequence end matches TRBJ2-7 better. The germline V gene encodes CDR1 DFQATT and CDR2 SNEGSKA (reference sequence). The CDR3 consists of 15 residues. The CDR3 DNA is TGCAGTGCTCCTACCTACACTAGCGGGGGCTACGAGCAGTACTTC. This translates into CSAPTYTSGGYEQYF.